Listed here are 17 T cell receptor beta chains from one sample, sequenced in a study of T-cell memory formation after mild COVID-19. Using its own MiXCR run on the 5' RACE reads, TCRdb lists one record per CDR3 protein. This table holds about 140,000 distinct CDR3 sequences, roughly 13% found once. What was sequenced was PBMCs or a T cell subset sorted from them (not recorded which). The origin of the receptors is an adult woman who had mild COVID-19 (a few samples of this study predate the infection). Cell type and time point are not known.

This clonotype was detected a few times. The chain links TRBV4-1 to TRBJ1-1; TRBD1 might be the D (5 bases). V lost 3 bases and J lost 10, with 18 bases in between. Germline CDR1 reads MGHRA; CDR2 reads YSYEKL. The CDR3 is 14 residues long. CDR3 sequence: CASSHLTGNGGAFF. The CDR3 bases are TGCGCCAGCAGCCACCTTACGGGGAACGGGGGAGCTTTCTTT.

This clonotype turned up a few times. DNA for the CDR3: TGTGCCAGCAGCTTAGCAGGGCCGGGGTCCTTCATCTACGAGCAGTACTTC. Its translation is CASSLAGPGSFIYEQYF. The chain employs TRBV7-9 and TRBJ2-7, with a possible D match to TRBD2 (5 bases). From germline, CDR1 is SEHNR and CDR2 FQNEAQ (reference sequence). The CDR3 totals 17 residues. The V end lost 0 bases, the J end lost 3 bases, and 18 bases lay between the germline ends.

The rearrangement uses TRBV5-5 and TRBJ1-2; TRBD1 is a possible D gene (6 bases). Germline V gives CDR1 SGHKS, CDR2 YYEKEE (reference sequence). Deletions cut 3 bases from V and 5 bases from J, with 14 bases between. CDR3 size: 14 residues. The CDR3 loop reads CASSYPGQEYGYTF. The CDR3 nucleotides are TGTGCCAGCAGCTACCCGGGACAAGAATATGGCTACACCTTC.

This chain uses TRBV27 with TRBJ2-5; 7 bases match TRBD1. Germline loops: CDR1 MNHEY, CDR2 SMNVEV (reference sequence). The CDR3 covers 13 residues. V shed 6 bases and J 4 bases; nucleotides not matched to a gene: 5. This CDR3 is CASSLTGAETQYF. The CDR3 DNA is TGTGCCAGCAGCCTCACAGGGGCAGAGACCCAGTACTTC.

This clonotype was seen a handful of times. The chain uses TRBV12-3 or TRBV12-4 and TRBJ2-7; either TRBD1 or TRBD2 may fit D (5 bases each). The CDR3 length is 14 residues. The V end lost 1 base, the J end lost 2 bases, and 9 bases lay between the germline ends. CDR3 region: CASSLDGTTYEQYF. The CDR3 region has the DNA TGTGCCAGCAGTTTAGATGGGACCACCTACGAGCAGTACTTC.

The chain employs TRBV29-1 and TRBJ2-5; TRBD2 is a possible D gene (6 bases). Trimming took off 4 bases at V and 0 bases at J, with 9 bases between the two ends. Germline CDR1 reads SQVTM; CDR2 reads ANQGSEA. The length of the CDR3 is 13 residues. In DNA, the CDR3 is TGCAGCGTTGCGGGGGAGAACCAAGAGACCCAGTACTTC. Amino acid sequence: CSVAGENQETQYF.

This clonotype has only a few counts. This chain links TRBV4-1 with TRBJ2-5, with 9 bases that match TRBD1. Germline assignment: CDR1 MGHRA and CDR2 YSYEKL. The CDR3 covers 14 residues. V lost 1 base, J lost 3 bases, and 0 bases stayed unmatched. The CDR3 DNA reads as TGCGCCAGCAGCCAAGGGACAGGGGAAGAGACCCAGTACTTC. It encodes CASSQGTGEETQYF.

In its sample, this clonotype was seen a few times. The chain is built from TRBV3-1 and TRBJ2-7; 8 positions match TRBD2. Unmatched junction bases numbered 4, after V lost 0 bases and J lost 0 bases. The germline V gene encodes CDR1 LGHDT and CDR2 YNNKEL (reference sequence). This CDR3 spans 16 amino acids. CDR3 residues: CASSQETSGLSYEQYF. The CDR3 DNA reads TGTGCCAGCAGCCAAGAAACTAGCGGACTCTCCTACGAGCAGTACTTC.

J is TRBJ2-6 and V is TRBV11-3, with a possible D match to TRBD1 (6 bases). CDR1 is SGHNT, CDR2 YENEEA, per germline. The CDR3 covers 15 residues. V was cut by 2 bases and J by 4 bases, with 9 bases left in between. CDR3 bases: TGTGCCAGCAGCTTAACAGGGATCGGGGCCAACGTCCTGACTTTC. It specifies CASSLTGIGANVLTF.

This clonotype was counted only a few times. This chain uses TRBV5-1 with TRBJ2-5; D is undetermined. The CDR3 covers 14 residues. Germline V CDR1 and CDR2: SGHRS, YFSETQ. The V and J ends lost 0 bases and 2 bases respectively, with 8 bases between them. The CDR3: CASSLEPDQETQYF. Written as DNA, the CDR3 is TGCGCCAGCAGCTTGGAGCCGGATCAAGAGACCCAGTACTTC.

V gene TRBV11-2 combines with J gene TRBJ1-1; 7 positions match TRBD1. CDR3 length: 17 amino acids. Germline trimming cut 5 bases from V and 7 bases from J; bases unmatched to any gene: 19. Germline CDR1 SGHAT, CDR2 FQNNGV. DNA of the CDR3: TGTGCCAGCAGCCCATACAGGGGATCATCCCCCCGTGTTGAAGCTTTCTTT. Residues: CASSPYRGSSPRVEAFF.

This clonotype was counted ten times or more. This chain joins TRBV20-1 and TRBJ2-7; 7 nucleotides agree with TRBD2. J gave up 7 bases and V 1 base, and 10 bases lay outside the gene matches. Germline loops: CDR1 DFQATT, CDR2 SNEGSKA (reference sequence). CDR3 size: 14 residues. CDR3 nucleotides: TGCAGTGCTAGAGTTCTAGCGGACCAGATGGAGCAGTACTTC. Translation: CSARVLADQMEQYF.

The CDR3 is CASSSGQGAQETQYF. As DNA, the CDR3 is TGCGCCAGCAGTTCTGGACAGGGCGCCCAAGAGACCCAGTACTTC. J is TRBJ2-5 and V is TRBV5-1; 8 positions agree with TRBD1. The CDR3 is made up of 15 amino acids. Trimming cost V 5 bases and J 1 base; bases outside gene matches: 7. In germline, CDR1 is SGHRS, CDR2 YFSETQ.

The rearrangement uses TRBV5-1 and TRBJ1-1; D might be TRBD1 (5 bases). Trimming removed 7 bases at V and 3 bases at J, with 16 bases between. Germline V gene lookup returns CDR1 SGHRS and CDR2 YFSETQ. The CDR3 is 14 amino acids. The CDR3 nucleotides are TGCGCCAGCCGGCCCGGGGGTTGGGACACTGAAGCTTTCTTT. Protein: CASRPGGWDTEAFF.

This chain connects TRBV7-9 to TRBJ2-1; 9 nucleotides match TRBD1. J lost 8 bases, V lost 1 base, and 6 bases had no gene match. The CDR3 contains 15 residues. In germline, CDR1 is SEHNR, CDR2 FQNEAQ (reference sequence). In DNA form, the CDR3 reads TGTGCCAGCAGCTTAGAGGGACAGGGTTTGTATGAGCAGTTCTTC. Its translation is CASSLEGQGLYEQFF.

The chain combines TRBV4-2 with TRBJ2-7, with 10 bases identical to TRBD1. The CDR3 is made up of 15 amino acids. The V gene's germline CDR1 is LGHNA and CDR2 YNFKEQ. With 0 bases clipped from V and 3 bases from J, the junction kept 2 bases outside the gene matches. The CDR3 here is CASSQEGQGGYEQYF. The CDR3 DNA follows: TGTGCCAGCAGCCAAGAAGGACAGGGGGGCTACGAGCAGTACTTC.

The V gene is TRBV7-9, the J gene TRBJ2-1, with 13 bases identical to TRBD2. The germline gives CDR1 SEHNR, CDR2 FQNEAQ (reference sequence). This CDR3 contains 16 residues. V dropped 1 base and J dropped 6; count of bases not matched to a gene: 3. CDR3 region: CASSLGTSGRVNEQFF. The CDR3 nucleotides are TGTGCCAGCAGCTTAGGGACTAGCGGGAGAGTCAATGAGCAGTTCTTC.